This TCR beta chain was captured by sequencing in a study of T cells in Graves' hyperthyroidism and ophthalmopathy. The study, taken as a whole, reports: Progression to ophthalmopathy was predicted a median of 6.5 months early.

V was pared by 4 bases and J by 4 bases, with 8 bases of the junction left unmatched. The V gene's germline CDR1 is LNHDA and CDR2 SQIVND (reference sequence). The CDR3 is 15 residues long. Amplification targeted TCR beta CDR3 regions from RNA transcripts. TCR CDR3 regions were first amplified by RT-PCR with HTBI primers. TCRdb used MiXCR to reprocess the multiplex PCR reads, holding one entry per CDR3 protein. The table has a few hundred thousand distinct CDR3 sequences, 15% to 20% seen once. Orbital computed tomography, thyroid ultrasound, serum thyroxine and TRAb, and clinical symptoms together informed the diagnoses. This clonotype was counted between two and nine times. Its antigen remains unidentified.

This TCR was sampled from a woman in her forties or fifties with Graves' hyperthyroidism. Sequencing input: blood. The chain recombines TRBV19 with TRBJ2-7; TRBD2 aligns across 9 bases. CDR3 in amino acids: CASSNLAGSRYEQYF. The CDR3 DNA reads as TGTGCCAGTAGTAACCTAGCGGGGAGTCGGTACGAGCAGTACTTC.